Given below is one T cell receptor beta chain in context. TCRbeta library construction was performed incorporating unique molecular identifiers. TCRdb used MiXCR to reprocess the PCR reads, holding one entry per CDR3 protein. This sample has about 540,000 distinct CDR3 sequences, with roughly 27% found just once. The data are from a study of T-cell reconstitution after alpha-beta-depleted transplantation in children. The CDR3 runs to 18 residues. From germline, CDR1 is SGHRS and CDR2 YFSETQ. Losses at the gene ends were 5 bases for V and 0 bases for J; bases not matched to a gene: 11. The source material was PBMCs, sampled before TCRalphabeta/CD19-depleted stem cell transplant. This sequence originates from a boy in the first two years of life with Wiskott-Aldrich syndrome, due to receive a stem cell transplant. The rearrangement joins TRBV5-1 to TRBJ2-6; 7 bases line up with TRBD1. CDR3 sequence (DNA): TGCGCCAGCAGGAGAGATTACAGGGACAGCTCTGGGGCCAACGTCCTGACTTTC. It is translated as CASRRDYRDSSGANVLTF. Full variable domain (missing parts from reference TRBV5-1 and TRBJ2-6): KAGVTQTPRYLIKTRGQQVTLSCSPISGHRSVSWYQQTPGQGLQFLFEYFSETQRNKGNFPGRFSGRQFSNSRSEMNVSTLELGDSALYLCASRRDYRDSSGANVLTFGAGSRLTVL.